The 24 T cell receptor beta chains below come from one sample, sequenced in a study of CD8+CD57+ T cells in acquired aplastic anemia. Researchers used genomic DNA as the template to profile TCR beta VDJ and CDR3. Via MiXCR, TCRdb re-called the reads, giving one row per CDR3 protein. The sample has about 110,000 distinct CDR3 sequences, 40% to 65% seen once; the top ten hold 25% to 35%. The material sequenced was sorted CD4+, CD8+, or CD8+CD57+ T cells (not recorded which) from PBMCs. The receptors were gathered from a human donor in good health, serving as a control.

This clonotype showed up many times. The chain uses TRBV29-1 and TRBJ1-2; weak D call: TRBD1 (6 bases). V dropped 0 bases and J dropped 2 bases, with 10 bases sitting between them. Germline-derived CDR1 and CDR2 are SQVTM and ANQGSEA. This CDR3 spans 14 amino acids. Written as DNA, the CDR3 is TGCAGCGTTGAAGACGCGGACAGAAACTATGGCTACACCTTC. It is translated as CSVEDADRNYGYTF.

There are many counts of this clonotype. The V gene is TRBV7-8, the J gene TRBJ1-2, with D possibly matching TRBD1 (5 bases). This CDR3 has 17 amino acids. Between the trimmed V and J ends, which lost 1 base and 2 bases, there was a span of 17 bases. Germline V gene lookup returns CDR1 SGHVS and CDR2 FQNEAQ. CDR3 in amino acids: CASSLGGGVSNNYGYTF. In nucleotides, the CDR3 is TGTGCCAGCAGCTTAGGGGGGGGGGTTTCTAACAACTATGGCTACACCTTC.

The genes are TRBV7-9 and TRBJ1-1, with D uncertain. With 5 bases removed from V and 3 bases from J, the gap between germline ends came to 10 bases. CDR3 length equals 13 residues. CDR1 SEHNR and CDR2 FQNEAQ come from the germline V gene (reference sequence). Here the CDR3 reads CASSLGSYTEAFF. The CDR3, as DNA: TGTGCCAGCAGCCTCGGGTCCTACACTGAAGCTTTCTTT. The full variable domain, with the rest looked up from reference TRBV7-9 and TRBJ1-1, is DTGVSQNPRHKITKRGQNVTFRCDPISEHNRLYWYRQTLGQGPEFLTYFQNEAQLEKSRLLSDRFSAERPKGSFSTLEIQRTEQGDSAMYLCASSLGSYTEAFFGQGTRLTVV.

This clonotype was observed a few times. This chain uses TRBV15 with TRBJ2-7; D possibly corresponds to TRBD1 (8 bases). The V gene lost 6 bases and the J gene lost 3 bases, with 12 bases spanning the gap. The CDR3 has 13 amino acids. Germline CDR1 LNHNV, CDR2 YYDKDF (reference sequence). CDR3 DNA: TGTGCCACCAGAACAGGGGGGGACTACGAGCAGTACTTC. Translation gives CATRTGGDYEQYF.

Comments on this clonotype: A read error is likely, as this CDR3 ends without the conserved phenylalanine or tryptophan. The chain links TRBV4-2 to TRBJ2-7, with D tentatively TRBD2 (6 bases). The CDR3 covers 16 residues. Looked up from germline, CDR1 is LGHNA and CDR2 is YNFKEQ. V was cut by 4 bases and J by 2 bases, with 18 bases left in between. The CDR3 DNA is TGTGCCAGCAGCCGCGAAGCTGCGGGGCCACCCTACGAGCAGTACCTC. It codes for CASSREAAGPPYEQYL.

The chain employs TRBV15 and TRBJ1-1, with unresolved D. CDR3 size: 16 residues. Trimming shortened V by 1 base and J by 4 bases, and 16 bases separated the two germline ends. Germline V gene sequence: CDR1 LNHNV, CDR2 YYDKDF (reference sequence). The CDR3 DNA follows: TGTGCCACCAGCAGAGGATCGGCAGTCGTGGGCACTGAAGCTTTCTTT. This gives the protein CATSRGSAVVGTEAFF. The entire variable domain, with the rest obtained from reference TRBV15 and TRBJ1-1, is as follows: DAMVIQNPRYQVTQFGKPVTLSCSQTLNHNVMYWYQQKSSQAPKLLFHYYDKDFNNEADTPDNFQSRRPNTSFCFLDIRSPGLGDTAMYLCATSRGSAVVGTEAFFGQGTRLTVV.

The chain employs TRBV29-1 and TRBJ2-7; D possibly uses TRBD1 or TRBD2 (5 bases each). In germline, CDR1 is SQVTM, CDR2 ANQGSEA. The CDR3 covers 13 residues. The ends were cut back, 7 bases at V and 3 bases at J, with 16 bases in the middle. CDR3 sequence reads: CSASGATSYEQYF. Here the CDR3 DNA reads TGCAGCGCGTCCGGGGCAACTAGCTACGAGCAGTACTTC.

The rearrangement uses TRBV2 and TRBJ2-7; maybe TRBD2 (6 bases). The V end was cut by 6 bases, the J end by 5 bases, with 17 bases between. There are 14 residues in the CDR3. Germline loops: CDR1 SNHLY, CDR2 FYNNEI. The DNA of the CDR3 is TGTGCCAGCAGGGATGGGGGGTTGGTGCACGAGCAGTACTTC. As protein: CASRDGGLVHEQYF.

The chain has TRBV15 and TRBJ2-7; the match to TRBD1 covers 8 bases. Per germline, CDR1 LNHNV and CDR2 YYDKDF (reference sequence). V lost 1 base to trimming and J lost 2 bases; unmatched junction nucleotides: 4. The CDR3 has 15 residues. The CDR3 region has the DNA TGTGCCACCAGCAGAGGGACAGGGACCCCCTACGAGCAGTACTTC. It encodes CATSRGTGTPYEQYF.

This chain connects TRBV11-2 to TRBJ1-2; TRBD1 matches at 8 bases. This CDR3 has 16 residues. CDR1 is SGHAT, CDR2 FQNNGV, per germline. V was clipped by 5 bases and J by 0 bases; unmatched bases: 8. The CDR3 region is CASSKDRASANYGYTF. CDR3 DNA sequence: TGTGCCAGCAGCAAGGACAGGGCATCAGCTAACTATGGCTACACCTTC.

This clonotype was recorded many times. The rearrangement links TRBV27 to TRBJ2-6, with D unclear. V lost 6 bases to trimming and J lost 2 bases, with 11 bases between them. Germline lookup yields CDR1 MNHEY and CDR2 SMNVEV (reference sequence). CDR3 length: 15 amino acids. In nucleotides, the CDR3 is TGTGCCAGCAGCTGGGTAGGTACTGGGGCCAACGTCCTGACTTTC. It encodes CASSWVGTGANVLTF.

The table lists this clonotype with a count of one. The rearrangement joins TRBV7-2 to TRBJ2-5; D gene ambiguous. Trimming pared 5 bases from V and 5 bases from J, leaving 9 bases between. CDR1 and CDR2 from the germline V gene are SGHTA and FQGNSA. This CDR3 region has 12 residues. The CDR3 region has the DNA TGTGCCAGCAGCCTCTGGTGGGAGACCCAGTACTTC. Protein product: CASSLWWETQYF.

The gene calls are TRBV24-1 and TRBJ2-3; D is uncertain. This CDR3 has 13 residues. Trimming stripped 7 bases from V and 6 bases from J, with 13 bases between. Germline V CDR1 and CDR2: KGHDR, SFDVKD. The CDR3 DNA sequence: TGTGCCACCAGGCAAGGTTTTTACGATACGCAGTATTTT. It encodes CATRQGFYDTQYF.

This clonotype has a single count. The chain recombines TRBV10-3 with TRBJ2-5; 7 positions match TRBD2. The germline V gene encodes CDR1 ENHRY and CDR2 SYGVKD. The CDR3 is 15 residues long. Unmatched junction bases numbered 9, after V lost 8 bases and J lost 0 bases. Here the CDR3 reads CAIAPSGGNQETQYF. In DNA, the CDR3 is TGTGCCATCGCACCCTCGGGGGGTAACCAAGAGACCCAGTACTTC.

The V gene is TRBV20-1, the J gene TRBJ2-3; possible D gene TRBD2, 6 bases. The germline CDR1 and CDR2 sequences are DFQATT and SNEGSKA (reference sequence). Trimming stripped 3 bases from V and 2 bases from J, with 9 bases between. This CDR3 region has 13 residues. CDR3 amino acids: CSAREGYTDTQYF. In DNA, the CDR3 is TGCAGTGCTAGGGAGGGGTACACAGATACGCAGTATTTT.

The rearrangement links TRBV15 to TRBJ1-5, with D possibly matching TRBD1 (6 bases). This CDR3 comprises 16 residues. V lost 6 bases and J lost 2, with 17 bases in between. CDR1 and CDR2 from the germline V gene are LNHNV and YYDKDF (reference sequence). CDR3 in amino acids: CATSRGEGIGNQPQHF. The DNA of the CDR3 is TGTGCCACCAGTAGGGGGGAGGGGATTGGCAATCAGCCCCAGCATTTT.

This clonotype was detected many times. This chain links TRBV6-2 or TRBV6-3 with TRBJ2-1, with D tentatively TRBD2 (5 bases). CDR1 and CDR2 from the germline V gene are MNHEY and SVGEGT. V lost 0 bases to trimming and J lost 10 bases, with 10 bases between them. The CDR3 runs to 13 residues. The CDR3 DNA reads as TGTGCCAGCAGTTACTCGATTTCGGGGGAGCAGTTCTTC. It specifies CASSYSISGEQFF.

The gene calls are TRBV2 and TRBJ1-6, with 9 bases identical to TRBD1. The germline V gene has CDR1 SNHLY and CDR2 FYNNEI. The CDR3 sequence is 14 residues long. The V gene end was trimmed by 9 bases and the J gene end by 10 bases; junction bases not matched to a gene: 10. The CDR3 here is CASTRGQGWSPLHF. The DNA for the CDR3 is TGTGCCAGTACTCGGGGACAGGGCTGGTCACCCCTCCACTTT. The full variable domain, completed using reference TRBV2 and TRBJ1-6, is EPEVTQTPSHQVTQMGQEVILRCVPISNHLYFYWYRQILGQKVEFLVSFYNNEISEKSEIFDDQFSVERPDGSNFTLKIRSTKLEDSAMYFCASTRGQGWSPLHFGNGTRLTVT.

The chain carries TRBV4-1 and TRBJ1-4; the match to TRBD1 covers 8 bases. The CDR3 extends over 15 amino acids. J lost 7 bases, V lost 8 bases, and 12 bases had no gene match. Germline lookup yields CDR1 MGHRA and CDR2 YSYEKL. CDR3 amino acids: CASATSAGGFEKLFF. Here the CDR3 DNA reads TGCGCCAGCGCCACTTCGGCAGGGGGCTTTGAAAAACTGTTTTTT.

The gene calls are TRBV2 and TRBJ2-7; either TRBD1 or TRBD2 may fit D (5 bases each). The CDR3 is 17 amino acids. V was clipped by 1 base and J by 4 bases, with 20 bases between them. Germline V gene sequence: CDR1 SNHLY, CDR2 FYNNEI. The CDR3 is CASSEEGSFGADYEQYF. The CDR3 DNA follows: TGTGCCAGCAGTGAAGAGGGGTCGTTCGGGGCAGATTACGAGCAGTACTTC.

As for this clonotype: The junction does not match germline at one end; this may be a read error. The gene calls are TRBV10-3 and TRBJ2-3; the match to TRBD1 covers 8 bases. CDR1 ENHRY and CDR2 SYGVKD come from the germline V gene. This CDR3 is built from 18 residues. CDR3 coding DNA: TGTGCCAGCAGTCCCACCATTCAGGGGGCGCCTAGCACAGATACGCAGTATTTT. It yields the protein CASSPTIQGAPSTDTQYF.

The CDR3 DNA reads as TGCGCCAGCAGCCGAGAGGGACCTAGCGGGGGCACAGATACGCAGTATTTT. It specifies CASSREGPSGGTDTQYF. The V and J genes are TRBV4-3 and TRBJ2-3; 9 bases align to TRBD2. Germline CDR1 and CDR2: LGHNA and YSLEER. With V trimmed by 4 bases and J by 1 base, 9 bases remained unmatched. The CDR3 length is 17 residues.

V is TRBV29-1 and J is TRBJ1-1; a weak D match, TRBD1 (6 bases). Germline V gives CDR1 SQVTM, CDR2 ANQGSEA. This CDR3 has 14 residues. Trimming took off 7 bases at V and 1 base at J, with 16 bases between the two ends. The CDR3 loop reads CSGDTDRKNTEAFF. The CDR3 nucleotides are TGCAGCGGTGACACCGACAGGAAGAACACTGAAGCTTTCTTT.

With respect to this clonotype: The conserved phenylalanine or tryptophan normally closing the CDR3 is absent here, so this likely arose from a read error. The chain has TRBV25-1 and TRBJ2-7, with TRBD2 matching over 10 bases. Per the germline V gene, CDR1 is MGHDK and CDR2 is SYGVNS. V lost 5 bases and J lost 2; bases outside the gene matches: 9. The CDR3 has 16 amino acids. The chain's CDR3 is CASSILAGITTYEQYS. CDR3 bases: TGTGCCAGCAGTATACTAGCGGGGATAACAACCTACGAGCAGTACTCC.